Reported below is one T cell receptor (beta chain). The data stem from a study of T-cell reconstitution after alpha-beta-depleted transplantation in children. V lost 2 bases and J lost 2; bases outside the gene matches: 5. CDR3 length: 18 residues. Germline loops: CDR1 MNHEY, CDR2 SMNVEV (reference sequence). A TCRbeta library incorporating unique molecular identifiers was prepared. TCRdb re-called the PCR reads with MiXCR, one entry per CDR3 protein. The sample has a few hundred thousand distinct CDR3 sequences; approximately 10% are singletons. This clonotype was sampled from a human donor who donated a stem cell graft to a child with acute lymphoblastic leukemia. The V gene is TRBV27, the J gene TRBJ2-1, with 14 bases lining up with TRBD2. The sequences come from PBMCs from the stem cell graft donor, collected from the stem cell graft. The chain's CDR3 is CASSLPGLAGVAYNEQFF. The DNA of the CDR3 is TGTGCCAGCAGTTTACCGGGACTAGCGGGAGTTGCCTACAATGAGCAGTTCTTC.